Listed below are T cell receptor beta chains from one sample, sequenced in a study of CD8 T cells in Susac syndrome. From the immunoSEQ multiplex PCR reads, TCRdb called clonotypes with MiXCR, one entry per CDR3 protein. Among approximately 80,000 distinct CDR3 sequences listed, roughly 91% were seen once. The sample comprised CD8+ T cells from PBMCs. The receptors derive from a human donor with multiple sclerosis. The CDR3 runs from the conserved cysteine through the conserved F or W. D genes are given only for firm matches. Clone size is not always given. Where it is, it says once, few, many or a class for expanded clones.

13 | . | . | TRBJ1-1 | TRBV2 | CASSWDKNTEAFF | TGTGCCAGCAGTTGGGACAAGAACACTGAAGCTTTCTTT
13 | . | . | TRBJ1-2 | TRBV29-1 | CSVGGGGVHGYTF | TGCAGCGTTGGGGGAGGAGGGGTCCATGGCTACACCTTC
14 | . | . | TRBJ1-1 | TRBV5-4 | CASSLIMGNTEAFF | TGTGCCAGCAGCTTGATCATGGGGAACACTGAAGCTTTCTTT
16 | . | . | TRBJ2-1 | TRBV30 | CAWSTWTVFNLGEQFF | TGTGCCTGGAGTACTTGGACAGTGTTTAACCTCGGAGAGCAGTTCTTC
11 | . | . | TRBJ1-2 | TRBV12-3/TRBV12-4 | CAMVQGSGYTF | TGTGCCATGGTACAGGGAAGTGGCTACACCTTC
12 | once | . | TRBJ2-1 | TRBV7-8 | CASSPVGGEQFF | TGTGCCAGCAGCCCAGTGGGTGGTGAGCAGTTCTTC
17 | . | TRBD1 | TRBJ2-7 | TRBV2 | CASSGETDRGHSYEQYF | TGTGCCAGCAGTGGGGAGACTGACAGGGGGCACTCCTACGAGCAGTACTTC
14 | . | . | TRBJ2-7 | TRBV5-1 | CASSLQGGNYEQYF | TGCGCCAGCAGCTTACAGGGGGGGAACTACGAGCAGTACTTC
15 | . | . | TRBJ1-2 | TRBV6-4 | CASSGDSDSAYGYTF | TGTGCCAGCAGTGGCGATTCGGACAGCGCCTATGGCTACACCTTC
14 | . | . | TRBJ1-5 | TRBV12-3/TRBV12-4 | CASSYQGLYQPQHF | TGTGCCAGCAGTTACCAGGGCTTGTATCAGCCCCAGCATTTT
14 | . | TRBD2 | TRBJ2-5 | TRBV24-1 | CATSAPGLKETQYF | TGTGCCACCAGTGCCCCGGGACTAAAAGAGACCCAGTACTTC
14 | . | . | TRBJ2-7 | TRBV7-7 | CASSLGPGTYEQYF | TGTGCCAGCAGCTTAGGTCCAGGGACCTACGAGCAGTACTTC
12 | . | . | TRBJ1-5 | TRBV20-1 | CSASGSNQPQHF | TGCAGTGCTAGCGGGAGCAATCAGCCCCAGCATTTT
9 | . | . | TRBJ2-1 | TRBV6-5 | CASRAEQFF | TGTGCCAGCAGGGCGGAGCAGTTCTTC
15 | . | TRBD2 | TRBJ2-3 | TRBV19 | CASSIAAGVGDTQYF | TGTGCCAGTAGTATAGCGGCGGGAGTAGGAGATACGCAGTATTTT
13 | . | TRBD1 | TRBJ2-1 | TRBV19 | CASGTGGPNEQFF | TGTGCCAGTGGGACAGGGGGCCCCAATGAGCAGTTCTTC
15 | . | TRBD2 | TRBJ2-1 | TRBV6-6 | CASSGTDYLAGVQFF | TGTGCCAGCAGTGGGACGGATTATTTAGCGGGAGTACAGTTCTTC
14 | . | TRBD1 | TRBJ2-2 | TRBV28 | CASSLTGSAGELFF | TGTGCCAGCAGTTTGACAGGGTCGGCCGGGGAGCTGTTTTTT
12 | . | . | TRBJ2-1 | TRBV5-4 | CASSSQPGEQFF | TGTGCCAGCAGCTCGCAGCCGGGTGAGCAGTTCTTC
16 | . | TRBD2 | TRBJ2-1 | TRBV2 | CASSVVLAGGNNEQFF | TGTGCCAGCAGTGTAGTTCTAGCGGGGGGTAACAATGAGCAGTTCTTC
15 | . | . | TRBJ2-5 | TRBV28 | CASSLGVREQETQYF | TGTGCCAGCAGTTTGGGGGTGCGGGAACAAGAGACCCAGTACTTC
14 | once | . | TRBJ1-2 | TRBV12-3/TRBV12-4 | CASSPYRASYGYTF | TGTGCCAGCAGTCCATACCGGGCCTCCTATGGCTACACCTTC
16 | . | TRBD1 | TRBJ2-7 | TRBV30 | CAWSEGTGPLANEQYF | TGTGCCTGGAGTGAGGGGACAGGGCCATTAGCTAACGAGCAGTACTTC
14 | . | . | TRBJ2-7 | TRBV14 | CASSSHMGWYEQYF | TGTGCCAGCAGCTCGCACATGGGGTGGTACGAGCAGTACTTC
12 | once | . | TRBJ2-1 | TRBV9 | CASSGGHNEQFF | TGTGCCAGCAGCGGAGGCCACAATGAGCAGTTCTTC
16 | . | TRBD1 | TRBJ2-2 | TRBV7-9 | CASSENRGYNTGELFF | TGTGCCAGCAGCGAAAACAGGGGATACAACACCGGGGAGCTGTTTTTT
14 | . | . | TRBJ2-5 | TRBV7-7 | CASSSRDNQETQYF | TGTGCCAGCAGCTCCCGGGACAACCAAGAGACCCAGTACTTC
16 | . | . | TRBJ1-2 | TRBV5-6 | CASSLPPSRLLYGYTF | TGTGCCAGCAGCTTGCCCCCCTCCAGGCTTCTCTATGGCTACACCTTC
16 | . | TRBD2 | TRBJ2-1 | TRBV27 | CASSLSGLVWFHEQFF | TGTGCCAGCAGTTTATCCGGACTAGTCTGGTTCCATGAGCAGTTCTTC
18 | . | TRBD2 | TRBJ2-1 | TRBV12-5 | CASGPPTSGSGGGNEQFF | TGTGCTAGTGGCCCCCCTACTAGCGGGAGTGGCGGAGGCAATGAGCAGTTCTTC
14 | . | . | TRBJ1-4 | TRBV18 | CASSPPSTNEKLFF | TGTGCCAGCTCACCTCCTTCAACTAATGAAAAACTGTTTTTT
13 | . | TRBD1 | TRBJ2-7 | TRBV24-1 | CATSDSGQEEQYF | TGTGCCACCAGTGATTCCGGACAGGAGGAGCAGTACTTC
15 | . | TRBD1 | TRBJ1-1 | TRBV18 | CASSSRQGMNTEAFF | TGTGCCAGCTCATCTCGACAGGGTATGAACACTGAAGCTTTCTTT
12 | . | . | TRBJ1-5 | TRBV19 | CASGFSYQPQHF | TGTGCCAGTGGATTCAGTTATCAGCCCCAGCATTTT
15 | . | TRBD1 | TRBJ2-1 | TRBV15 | CATSRTDRPYNEQFF | TGTGCCACCAGCAGAACGGACAGGCCCTACAATGAGCAGTTCTTC
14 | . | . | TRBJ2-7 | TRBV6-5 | CASSYSRGNYEQYF | TGTGCCAGCAGTTACTCGAGAGGGAACTACGAGCAGTACTTC